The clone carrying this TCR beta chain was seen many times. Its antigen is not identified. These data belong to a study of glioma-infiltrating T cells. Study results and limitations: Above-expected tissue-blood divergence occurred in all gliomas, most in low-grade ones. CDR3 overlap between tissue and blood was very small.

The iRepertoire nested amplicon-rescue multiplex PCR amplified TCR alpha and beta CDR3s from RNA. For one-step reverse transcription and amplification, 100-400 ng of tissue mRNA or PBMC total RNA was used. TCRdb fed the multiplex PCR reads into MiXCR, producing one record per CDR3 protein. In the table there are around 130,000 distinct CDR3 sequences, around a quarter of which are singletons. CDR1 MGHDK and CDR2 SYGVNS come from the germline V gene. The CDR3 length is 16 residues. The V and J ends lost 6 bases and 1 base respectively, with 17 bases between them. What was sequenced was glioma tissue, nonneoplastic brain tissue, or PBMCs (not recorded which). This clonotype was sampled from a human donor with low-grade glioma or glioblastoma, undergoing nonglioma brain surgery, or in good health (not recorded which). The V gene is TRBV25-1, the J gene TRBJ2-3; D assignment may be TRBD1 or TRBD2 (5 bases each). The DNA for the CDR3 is TGTGCCAGCAGCGAAACCGGGGCCGGGGGCACAGATACGCAGTATTTT. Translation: CASSETGAGGTDTQYF.